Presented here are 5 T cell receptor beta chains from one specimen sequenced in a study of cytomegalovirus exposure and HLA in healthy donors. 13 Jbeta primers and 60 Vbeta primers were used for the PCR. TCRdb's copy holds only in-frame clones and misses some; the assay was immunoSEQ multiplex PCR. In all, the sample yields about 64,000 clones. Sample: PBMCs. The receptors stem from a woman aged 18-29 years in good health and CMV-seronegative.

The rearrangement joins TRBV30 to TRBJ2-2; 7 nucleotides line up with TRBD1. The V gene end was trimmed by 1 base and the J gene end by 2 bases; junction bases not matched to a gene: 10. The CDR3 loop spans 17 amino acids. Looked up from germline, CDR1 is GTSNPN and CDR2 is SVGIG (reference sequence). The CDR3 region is CAWSADRESLNTGELFF. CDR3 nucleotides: TGTGCCTGGAGTGCAGACAGGGAGTCCCTCAACACCGGGGAGCTGTTTTTT. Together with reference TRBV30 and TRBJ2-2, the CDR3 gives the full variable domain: SQTIHQWPATLVQPVGSPLSLECTVEGTSNPNLYWYRQAAGRGLQLLFYSVGIGQISSEVPQNLSASRPQDRQFILSSKKLLLSDSGFYLCAWSADRESLNTGELFFGEGSRLTVL.

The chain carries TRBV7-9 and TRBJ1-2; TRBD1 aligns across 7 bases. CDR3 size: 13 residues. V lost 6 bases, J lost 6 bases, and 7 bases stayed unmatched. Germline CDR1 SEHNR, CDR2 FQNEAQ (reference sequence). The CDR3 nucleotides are TGTGCCAGCAGGCCCACAGGGGTTGATGGCTACACCTTC. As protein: CASRPTGVDGYTF. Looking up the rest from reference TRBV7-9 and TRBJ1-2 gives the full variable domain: DTGVSQNPRHKITKRGQNVTFRCDPISEHNRLYWYRQTLGQGPEFLTYFQNEAQLEKSRLLSDRFSAERPKGSFSTLEIQRTEQGDSAMYLCASRPTGVDGYTFGSGTRLTVV.

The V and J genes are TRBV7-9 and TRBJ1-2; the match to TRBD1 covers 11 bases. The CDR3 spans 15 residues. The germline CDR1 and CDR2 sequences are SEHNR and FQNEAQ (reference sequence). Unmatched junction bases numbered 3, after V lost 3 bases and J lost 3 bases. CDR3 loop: CASSFGQGADYGYTF. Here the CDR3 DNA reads TGTGCCAGCAGCTTTGGACAGGGGGCAGACTATGGCTACACCTTC.

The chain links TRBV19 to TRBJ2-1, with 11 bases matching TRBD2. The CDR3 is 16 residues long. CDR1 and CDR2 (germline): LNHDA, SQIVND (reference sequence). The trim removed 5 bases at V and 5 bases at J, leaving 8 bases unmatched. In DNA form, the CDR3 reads TGTGCCAGTAGTCCCCCCCAACTAGCGGGAGACAATGAGCAGTTCTTC. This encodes CASSPPQLAGDNEQFF.

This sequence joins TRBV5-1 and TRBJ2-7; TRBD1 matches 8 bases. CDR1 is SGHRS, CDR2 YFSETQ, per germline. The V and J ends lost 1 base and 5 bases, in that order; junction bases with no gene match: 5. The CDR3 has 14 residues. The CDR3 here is CASSLSQGGNEQYF. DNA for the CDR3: TGCGCCAGCAGCTTGTCACAGGGGGGTAACGAGCAGTACTTC.